This TCR beta chain was recovered during a study of blood T cell repertoires in COVID-19. Across the study: Italy, Spain and the United States were the sources of the convalescent and acute COVID-19 samples.

Seattle patient enrollment occurred during active infection, with longitudinal follow-up thereafter. This CDR3 is 14 amino acids long. CDR1 is KGHSH and CDR2 is LQKENI in the germline V gene. V was trimmed by 2 bases and J by 6 bases, leaving 13 bases between them. Original processing methods: How many nucleated cells were present was estimated from reference gene primer amplification. Assay used: immunoSEQ multiplex PCR; TCRdb lists only in-frame clones, some missing. D and trimming come from the DNA, and the V and J calls and clone size come from that table. The data hold nearly 350,000 clones, with around nine tenths observed a single time.

The receptor's source is a woman in her 70s with COVID-19, enrolled during active disease. The chain uses TRBV18 and TRBJ1-2, with D perhaps TRBD1 (6 bases). Sequenced material: peripheral blood. CDR3 sequence: CASSPATRGDGYTF. CDR3 DNA: TGTGCCAGCTCACCAGCAACCAGGGGTGATGGCTACACCTTC.